These 30 T cell receptor beta chains share one sample of origin, sequenced in a study of blood T cell repertoires in COVID-19. TCRdb's copy holds only in-frame clones and misses some; the assay was immunoSEQ multiplex PCR. The data contain about 230,000 clones, roughly 88% of them singletons. The specimen sequenced was PBMCs or T cells enriched from blood (not recorded which). The receptors originated from a woman aged 40 to 55 with acute COVID-19.

The V and J genes are TRBV6-5 and TRBJ2-1, with 11 bases matching TRBD2. Germline assignment: CDR1 MNHEY and CDR2 SVGAGI. V was pared by 6 bases and J by 6 bases, with 7 bases of the junction left unmatched. This CDR3 region has 15 residues. The CDR3 protein is CASRTLAGGANEQFF. CDR3 DNA: TGTGCCAGCAGGACGCTAGCGGGGGGCGCCAATGAGCAGTTCTTC.

This chain joins TRBV7-2 and TRBJ1-6; D is ambiguous. Germline V gives CDR1 SGHTA, CDR2 FQGNSA. Trimming shortened V by 5 bases and J by 5 bases, and 10 bases separated the two germline ends. CDR3 length: 14 amino acids. As DNA, the CDR3 is TGTGCCAGCAGCCCCGGACTGGATAATTCACCCCTCCACTTT. Protein: CASSPGLDNSPLHF. Based on the CDR3 plus reference TRBV7-2 and TRBJ1-6, the full variable domain is GAGVSQSPSNKVTEKGKDVELRCDPISGHTALYWYRQSLGQGLEFLIYFQGNSAPDKSGLPSDRFSAERTGGSVSTLTIQRTQQEDSAVYLCASSPGLDNSPLHFGNGTRLTVT.

V is TRBV13 and J is TRBJ2-5; 9 bases line up with TRBD2. The CDR3 consists of 14 residues. Germline V gives CDR1 PRHDT, CDR2 FYEKMQ (reference sequence). Unmatched junction bases numbered 6, after V lost 5 bases and J lost 5 bases. DNA of the CDR3: TGTGCCAGCAGCACGATAGCGGGGGCGGAGACCCAGTACTTC. Its translation: CASSTIAGAETQYF.

Written as DNA, the CDR3 is TGCGCCAGCAGCTTGAATATTCCGAGACAGGGTCAGAACCCTAATGAAAAACTGTTTTTT. This codes for CASSLNIPRQGQNPNEKLFF. This chain joins TRBV5-1 and TRBJ1-4; 7 nucleotides line up with TRBD1. The length of the CDR3 is 20 residues. V shed 1 base, J shed 3 bases, and the junction held 18 bases outside the gene matches. Germline V gives CDR1 SGHRS, CDR2 YFSETQ.

This sequence joins TRBV3-1 (or the pseudogene TRBV3-2) and TRBJ2-7; D remains unclear. V was pared by 1 base and J by 2 bases, with 9 bases between. The length of the CDR3 is 14 residues. The germline V gene encodes CDR1 LGHDT and CDR2 YNNKEL (reference sequence). The CDR3 DNA sequence: TGTGCCAGCAGCCAAGGGAATCGGGCCTACGAGCAGTACTTC. Its protein product is CASSQGNRAYEQYF.

The rearrangement joins TRBV5-1 to TRBJ2-5; 13 bases are shared with TRBD2. Unmatched junction bases numbered 11, after V lost 2 bases and J lost 4 bases. Germline assignment: CDR1 SGHRS and CDR2 YFSETQ. This CDR3 spans 18 amino acids. The CDR3 protein is CASSFGLAGDPGAETQYF. DNA for the CDR3: TGCGCCAGCAGCTTTGGACTAGCGGGGGACCCCGGCGCAGAGACCCAGTACTTC.

The chain is built from TRBV28 and TRBJ1-2; no clear D. This CDR3 is built from 16 residues. From germline, CDR1 is MDHEN and CDR2 SYDVKM. Trimming pared 3 bases from V and 8 bases from J, leaving 22 bases between. The CDR3: CASSFDPPREIGGYTF. CDR3 coding DNA: TGTGCCAGCAGTTTCGACCCTCCCCGGGAGATCGGAGGCTACACCTTC.

This chain joins TRBV10-3 and TRBJ2-1; a possible D gene is TRBD1 (6 bases). Trimming removed 6 bases from V and 6 bases from J, with 18 bases in between. The CDR3 covers 15 residues. Per the germline V gene, CDR1 is ENHRY and CDR2 is SYGVKD. CDR3 amino acids: CAIRGQLNPLNEQFF. Here the CDR3 DNA reads TGTGCCATCAGGGGACAACTAAATCCCCTCAATGAGCAGTTCTTC.

Here the CDR3 reads CAIALTSAPGEQYV. The CDR3 DNA reads TGTGCCATCGCCTTGACTAGCGCCCCAGGTGAGCAGTACGTC. The V gene is TRBV10-3, the J gene TRBJ2-7; 8 bases match TRBD2. The germline V gene encodes CDR1 ENHRY and CDR2 SYGVKD. This CDR3 is built from 14 residues. Germline trimming cut 8 bases from V and 7 bases from J; bases unmatched to any gene: 13.

V and J are TRBV21-1 and TRBJ1-3. TRBV21-1 is a pseudogene locus. This CDR3 spans 15 amino acids. This chain's CDR3 is CASSKGGESGNTIYF. The CDR3 nucleotides read TGTGCCAGCAGCAAAGGGGGGGAGTCTGGAAACACCATATATTTT.

This rearrangement joins TRBV5-1 to TRBJ1-6, with D perhaps matching TRBD1 (5 bases). The CDR3 extends over 16 amino acids. CDR1 and CDR2 from the germline V gene are SGHRS and YFSETQ. Trimming removed 0 bases from V and 10 bases from J, with 17 bases in between. CDR3 region: CASSLEYPGSGSPLHF. Written as DNA, the CDR3 is TGCGCCAGCAGCTTGGAATATCCAGGGTCGGGCTCACCCCTCCACTTT.

The CDR3 reads CASSLGGQGVLQPQHF. In nucleotides, the CDR3 is TGTGCCAGCAGCTTAGGTGGCCAGGGGGTTTTACAGCCCCAGCATTTT. The chain links TRBV7-8 to TRBJ1-5, with 7 bases aligning to TRBD1. CDR1 and CDR2 (germline): SGHVS, FQNEAQ. The CDR3 is 16 residues long. V shed 1 base, J shed 7 bases, and the junction held 10 bases outside the gene matches.

The chain employs TRBV7-2 and TRBJ1-2, with D possibly being TRBD1 (6 bases). There are 15 residues in the CDR3. The ends were cut back, 7 bases at V and 3 bases at J, with 18 bases in the middle. Germline CDR1 is SGHTA and CDR2 is FQGNSA. The CDR3 region has the DNA TGTGCCAGCACCCCAGGACGAGGGGGACACTATGGCTACACCTTC. It specifies CASTPGRGGHYGYTF.

The sample holds a few counts of this clone. The chain couples TRBV5-1 to TRBJ1-6, with TRBD1 as a possible D gene (5 bases). The CDR3 contains 15 residues. Germline loops: CDR1 SGHRS, CDR2 YFSETQ. V lost 4 bases to trimming and J lost 9 bases, with 17 bases between them. CDR3 loop: CASSGAGPRGSPLHF. Written as DNA, the CDR3 is TGCGCCAGCAGCGGGGCGGGACCAAGAGGTTCACCCCTCCACTTT.

This chain joins TRBV2 and TRBJ2-1; TRBD2 aligns across 8 bases. The CDR3 sequence is 14 residues long. V was clipped by 6 bases and J by 9 bases; unmatched bases: 10. Germline assignment: CDR1 SNHLY and CDR2 FYNNEI. CDR3 sequence (DNA): TGTGCCAGCAGGGACTCTCGGGGGGGGGTTGAGCAGTTCTTC. Protein product: CASRDSRGGVEQFF.

V gene TRBV19 combines with J gene TRBJ2-3; D gene unclear. Trimming cost V 3 bases and J 0 bases, with 10 bases left between them. CDR1 is LNHDA, CDR2 SQIVND, per germline (reference sequence). The CDR3 consists of 15 residues. CDR3 residues: CASSISPVSTDTQYF. The CDR3 nucleotides read TGTGCCAGTAGTATTTCCCCCGTAAGCACAGATACGCAGTATTTT.

The V and J genes are TRBV30 and TRBJ2-3, with 11 bases lining up with TRBD2. CDR1 and CDR2 from the germline V gene are GTSNPN and SVGIG (reference sequence). J was trimmed by 0 bases and V by 2 bases; bases with no gene match: 22. This CDR3 has 22 amino acids. CDR3 nucleotide sequence: TGTGCCTGGAGTCCCCGACTAGCGGGGCCCGAGTTTAGGGGCTATAGCACAGATACGCAGTATTTT. This gives the protein CAWSPRLAGPEFRGYSTDTQYF.

V usage is TRBV7-9 and J usage is TRBJ2-7; 9 bases are shared with TRBD1. Germline V gene lookup returns CDR1 SEHNR and CDR2 FQNEAQ (reference sequence). The CDR3 spans 15 residues. J was trimmed by 3 bases and V by 6 bases; bases with no gene match: 9. The CDR3 DNA is TGTGCCAGCAGGCAACGGGGACAGGGAATCTACGAGCAGTACGTC. Its translation: CASRQRGQGIYEQYV.

The chain combines TRBV30 with TRBJ2-3; 8 bases align to TRBD1. J gave up 4 bases and V 0 bases, and 3 bases lay outside the gene matches. CDR3 size: 14 residues. CDR1 GTSNPN and CDR2 SVGIG come from the germline V gene (reference sequence). CDR3 region: CAWSVDRGADTQYF. The CDR3 DNA reads TGTGCCTGGAGTGTAGACAGGGGCGCAGATACGCAGTATTTT. Full variable domain (remainder filled in from reference TRBV30 and TRBJ2-3): SQTIHQWPATLVQPVGSPLSLECTVEGTSNPNLYWYRQAAGRGLQLLFYSVGIGQISSEVPQNLSASRPQDRQFILSSKKLLLSDSGFYLCAWSVDRGADTQYFGPGTRLTVL.

The chain uses TRBV5-1 and TRBJ1-1; no clear D. Germline loops: CDR1 SGHRS, CDR2 YFSETQ. V lost 2 bases, J lost 4 bases, and 12 bases lay in between. The length of the CDR3 is 14 residues. The CDR3 loop is CASSFFRSSTEAFF. CDR3 coding DNA: TGCGCCAGCAGCTTTTTCCGGTCGAGCACTGAAGCTTTCTTT.

The chain recombines TRBV5-1 with TRBJ2-3; 7 bases align to TRBD1. J was trimmed by 6 bases and V by 3 bases; bases with no gene match: 4. Germline CDR1 and CDR2: SGHRS and YFSETQ. The CDR3 sequence is 13 residues long. The CDR3 is CASSWEQGDTQYF. CDR3 nucleotides: TGCGCCAGCAGCTGGGAACAGGGGGATACGCAGTATTTT.

The chain couples TRBV29-1 to TRBJ2-7; weak D call: TRBD1 (5 bases). Trimming stripped 4 bases from V and 3 bases from J, with 10 bases between. The CDR3 is 12 residues long. The germline gives CDR1 SQVTM, CDR2 ANQGSEA. CDR3 sequence: CSVGQGNYEQYF. The CDR3, as DNA: TGCAGCGTTGGCCAGGGAAACTACGAGCAGTACTTC.

The rearrangement joins TRBV21-1 to TRBJ2-5; TRBD1 is the table's D call, not checked against the DNA. TRBV21-1 counts as a pseudogene. The CDR3 sequence is 15 residues long. The CDR3 nucleotides are TGTGCCAGCAGCGAGTACGGGACAGACCAAGAGACCCAGTACTTC. It translates to CASSEYGTDQETQYF.

This chain connects TRBV3-1 (or the pseudogene TRBV3-2) to TRBJ2-5; 8 nucleotides line up with TRBD2. V lost 5 bases to trimming and J lost 5 bases; unmatched junction nucleotides: 7. Germline-derived CDR1 and CDR2 are LGHDT and YNNKEL (reference sequence). This CDR3 has 14 amino acids. CDR3 in amino acids: CASSFPGGQETQYF. DNA of the CDR3: TGTGCCAGCAGCTTCCCGGGGGGGCAGGAGACCCAGTACTTC.

This rearrangement joins TRBV11-2 to TRBJ1-6, with D possibly being TRBD1 (6 bases). The CDR3 spans 12 residues. The V end lost 3 bases, the J end lost 9 bases, and 6 bases lay between the germline ends. Germline V gene sequence: CDR1 SGHAT, CDR2 FQNNGV. The CDR3 DNA follows: TGTGCCAGCAGCTTGGGGGCTTCACCCCTCCACTTT. This gives the protein CASSLGASPLHF.

This rearrangement joins TRBV19 to TRBJ1-6; D unclear. Germline CDR1 LNHDA, CDR2 SQIVND (reference sequence). Trimming took off 2 bases at V and 7 bases at J, with 12 bases between the two ends. The CDR3 is 15 amino acids. The CDR3 DNA follows: TGTGCCAGTAGTATAAGTAAGGGAGGGAATTCACCCCTCCACTTT. Translating it yields CASSISKGGNSPLHF.

J is TRBJ2-7 and V is TRBV5-1; 9 bases align to TRBD2. Germline loops: CDR1 SGHRS, CDR2 YFSETQ. The V and J ends lost 1 base and 5 bases, in that order; junction bases with no gene match: 7. This CDR3 spans 15 amino acids. The CDR3 sequence: CASSLLAGGPHEQYF. The CDR3 DNA is TGCGCCAGCAGCTTGCTCGCGGGGGGGCCCCACGAGCAGTACTTC.

The chain recombines TRBV6-5 with TRBJ2-1; the match to TRBD2 covers 7 bases. Germline trimming cut 5 bases from V and 10 bases from J; bases unmatched to any gene: 11. The CDR3 is 14 amino acids. The germline gives CDR1 MNHEY, CDR2 SVGAGI. Here the CDR3 DNA reads TGTGCCAGCAGTCTTCTCCCGGGTAGCGGGGAGCAGTTCTTC. Translated: CASSLLPGSGEQFF.

There are a few counts of this clone. This chain connects TRBV10-3 to TRBJ1-1, with D perhaps matching TRBD1 (6 bases). This CDR3 has 13 residues. Germline-derived CDR1 and CDR2 are ENHRY and SYGVKD. Trimming pared 11 bases from V and 0 bases from J, leaving 13 bases between. The CDR3 sequence is CAVGTPMNTEAFF. The DNA for the CDR3 is TGTGCCGTCGGGACACCAATGAACACTGAAGCTTTCTTT.

The V gene is TRBV7-9, the J gene TRBJ1-4, with 8 positions matching TRBD1. The length of the CDR3 is 15 residues. The trim removed 3 bases at V and 7 bases at J, leaving 7 bases unmatched. Germline lookup yields CDR1 SEHNR and CDR2 FQNEAQ (reference sequence). The CDR3: CASSLSQGASEKLFF. The CDR3 DNA sequence: TGTGCCAGCAGCTTGAGTCAGGGGGCGAGTGAAAAACTGTTTTTT. The full variable domain, in which reference TRBV7-9 and TRBJ1-4 provide the parts outside the CDR3, is DTGVSQNPRHKITKRGQNVTFRCDPISEHNRLYWYRQTLGQGPEFLTYFQNEAQLEKSRLLSDRFSAERPKGSFSTLEIQRTEQGDSAMYLCASSLSQGASEKLFFGSGTQLSVL.